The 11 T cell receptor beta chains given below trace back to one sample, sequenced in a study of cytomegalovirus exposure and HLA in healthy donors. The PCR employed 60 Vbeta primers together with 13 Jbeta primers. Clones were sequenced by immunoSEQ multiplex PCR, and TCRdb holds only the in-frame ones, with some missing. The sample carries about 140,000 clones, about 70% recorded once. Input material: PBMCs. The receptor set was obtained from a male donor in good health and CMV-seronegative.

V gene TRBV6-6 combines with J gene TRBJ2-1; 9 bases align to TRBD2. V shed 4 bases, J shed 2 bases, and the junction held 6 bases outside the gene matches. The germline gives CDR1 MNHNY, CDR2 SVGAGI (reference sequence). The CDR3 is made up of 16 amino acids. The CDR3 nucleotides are TGTGCCAGCAGTTTCACCGGGACTAGCCCCTACAATGAGCAGTTCTTC. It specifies CASSFTGTSPYNEQFF.

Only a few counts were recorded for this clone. The CDR3 DNA reads TGTGCCAGCAGTCAACGGGGGGACGGCGCTGACTATGGCTACACCTTC. This translates into CASSQRGDGADYGYTF. V is TRBV27 and J is TRBJ1-2, with D perhaps TRBD1 (5 bases). The CDR3 runs 16 residues. Trimming shortened V by 5 bases and J by 3 bases, and 19 bases separated the two germline ends. CDR1 and CDR2 (germline): MNHEY, SMNVEV (reference sequence).

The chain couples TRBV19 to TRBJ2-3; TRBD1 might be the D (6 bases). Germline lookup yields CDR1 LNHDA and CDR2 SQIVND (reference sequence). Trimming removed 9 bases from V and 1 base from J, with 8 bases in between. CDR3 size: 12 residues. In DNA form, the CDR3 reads TGTGCCAGCGGACAGCGCACAGATACGCAGTATTTT. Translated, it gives CASGQRTDTQYF.

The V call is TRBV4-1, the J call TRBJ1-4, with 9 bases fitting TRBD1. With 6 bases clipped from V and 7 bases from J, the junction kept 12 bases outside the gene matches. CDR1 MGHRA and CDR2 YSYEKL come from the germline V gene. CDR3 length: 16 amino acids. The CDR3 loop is CASSRSTGGAFEKLFF. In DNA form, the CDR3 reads TGCGCCAGCAGTCGAAGCACAGGGGGCGCGTTTGAAAAACTGTTTTTT.

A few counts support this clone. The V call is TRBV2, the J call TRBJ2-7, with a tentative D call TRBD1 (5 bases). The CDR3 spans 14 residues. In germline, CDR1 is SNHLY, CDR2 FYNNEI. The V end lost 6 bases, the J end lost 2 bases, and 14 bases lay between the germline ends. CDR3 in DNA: TGTGCCAGCAGAACGCAGGGAAATACCTACGAGCAGTACTTC. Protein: CASRTQGNTYEQYF.

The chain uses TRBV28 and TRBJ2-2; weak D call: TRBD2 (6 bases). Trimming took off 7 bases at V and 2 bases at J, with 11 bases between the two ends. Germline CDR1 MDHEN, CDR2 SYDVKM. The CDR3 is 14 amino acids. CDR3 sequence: CASTRRGNTGELFF. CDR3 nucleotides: TGTGCCAGCACGAGGAGGGGTAACACCGGGGAGCTGTTTTTT.

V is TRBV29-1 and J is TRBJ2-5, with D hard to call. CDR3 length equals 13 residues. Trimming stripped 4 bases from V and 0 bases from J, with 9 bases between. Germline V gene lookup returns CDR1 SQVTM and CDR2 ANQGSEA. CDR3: CSVGRSNQETQYF. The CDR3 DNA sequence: TGCAGCGTTGGACGGAGCAACCAAGAGACCCAGTACTTC.

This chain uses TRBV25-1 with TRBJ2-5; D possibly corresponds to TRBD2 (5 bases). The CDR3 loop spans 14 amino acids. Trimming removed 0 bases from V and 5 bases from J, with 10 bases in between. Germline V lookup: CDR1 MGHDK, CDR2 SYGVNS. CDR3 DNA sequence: TGTGCCAGCAGTGAATATCTTGGCGGGGAGACCCAGTACTTC. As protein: CASSEYLGGETQYF.

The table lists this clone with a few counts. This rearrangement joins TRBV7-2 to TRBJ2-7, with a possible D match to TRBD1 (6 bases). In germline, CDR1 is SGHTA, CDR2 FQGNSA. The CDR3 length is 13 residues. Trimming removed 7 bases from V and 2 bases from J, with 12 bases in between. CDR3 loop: CASTGVTTYEQYF. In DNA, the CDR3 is TGTGCCAGCACAGGGGTCACTACCTACGAGCAGTACTTC.

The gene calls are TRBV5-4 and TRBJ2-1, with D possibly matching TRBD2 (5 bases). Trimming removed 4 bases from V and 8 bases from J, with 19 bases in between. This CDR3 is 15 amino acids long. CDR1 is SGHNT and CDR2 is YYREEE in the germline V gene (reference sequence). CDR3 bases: TGTGCCAGCAGCCGGACTGCCTCTAAAGGCGATGAGCAGTTCTTC. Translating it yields CASSRTASKGDEQFF.

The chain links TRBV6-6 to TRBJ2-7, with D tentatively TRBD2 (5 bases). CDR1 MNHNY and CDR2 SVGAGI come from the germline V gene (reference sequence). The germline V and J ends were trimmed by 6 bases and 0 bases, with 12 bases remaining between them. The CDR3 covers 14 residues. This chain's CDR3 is CASRGGGSSYEQYF. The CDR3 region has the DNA TGTGCCAGCAGAGGAGGTGGGAGCTCCTACGAGCAGTACTTC.